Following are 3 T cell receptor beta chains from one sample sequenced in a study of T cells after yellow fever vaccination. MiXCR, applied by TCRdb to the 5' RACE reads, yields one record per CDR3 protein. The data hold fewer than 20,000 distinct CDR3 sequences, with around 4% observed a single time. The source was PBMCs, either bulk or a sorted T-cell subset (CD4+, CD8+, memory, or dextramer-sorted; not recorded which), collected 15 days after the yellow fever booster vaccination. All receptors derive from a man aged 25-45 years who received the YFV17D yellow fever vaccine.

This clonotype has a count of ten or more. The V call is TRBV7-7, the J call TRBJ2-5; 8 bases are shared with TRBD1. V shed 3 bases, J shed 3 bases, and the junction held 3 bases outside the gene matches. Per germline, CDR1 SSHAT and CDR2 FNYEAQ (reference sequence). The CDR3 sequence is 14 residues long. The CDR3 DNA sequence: TGTGCCAGCAGCTTTGAGACAGGGGAAGAGACCCAGTACTTC. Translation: CASSFETGEETQYF.

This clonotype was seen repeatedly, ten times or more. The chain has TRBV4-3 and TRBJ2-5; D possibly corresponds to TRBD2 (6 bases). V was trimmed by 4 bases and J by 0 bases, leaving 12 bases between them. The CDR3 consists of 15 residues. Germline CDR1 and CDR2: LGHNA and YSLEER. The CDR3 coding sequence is TGCGCCAGCAGCCGCCTCCGGACTAACCAAGAGACCCAGTACTTC. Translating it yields CASSRLRTNQETQYF.

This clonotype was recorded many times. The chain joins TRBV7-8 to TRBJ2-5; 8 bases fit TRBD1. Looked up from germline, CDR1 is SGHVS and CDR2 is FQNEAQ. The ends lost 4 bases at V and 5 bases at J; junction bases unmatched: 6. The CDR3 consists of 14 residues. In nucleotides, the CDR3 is TGTGCCAGCAGCTATGGGACAGGAGGGGAGACCCAGTACTTC. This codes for CASSYGTGGETQYF.